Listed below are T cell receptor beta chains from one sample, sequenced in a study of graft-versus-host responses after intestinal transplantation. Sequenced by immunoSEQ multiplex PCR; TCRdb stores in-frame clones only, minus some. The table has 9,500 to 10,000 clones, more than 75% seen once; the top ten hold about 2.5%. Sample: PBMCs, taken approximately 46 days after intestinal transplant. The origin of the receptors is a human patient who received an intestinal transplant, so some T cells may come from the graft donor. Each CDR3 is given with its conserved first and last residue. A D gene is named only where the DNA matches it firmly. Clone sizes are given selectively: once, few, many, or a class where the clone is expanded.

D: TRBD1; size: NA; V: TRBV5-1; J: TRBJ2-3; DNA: TGCGCCAGCAGCTTGTTTAGGACAGGTCGCGGAGATACGCAGTATTTT; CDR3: CASSLFRTGRGDTQYF
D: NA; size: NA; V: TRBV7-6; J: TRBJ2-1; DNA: TGTGCCAGCAGCTTAGGGGACTACAATGAGCAGTTCTTC; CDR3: CASSLGDYNEQFF
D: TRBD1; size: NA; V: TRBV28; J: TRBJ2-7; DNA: TGTGCCAGCGGGCACAGGGGCGTCGACGAGCAGTACTTC; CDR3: CASGHRGVDEQYF
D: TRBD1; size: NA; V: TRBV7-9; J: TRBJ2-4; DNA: TGTGCCAGCAGCCCACGGACAGGGGACATTCAGTACTTC; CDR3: CASSPRTGDIQYF
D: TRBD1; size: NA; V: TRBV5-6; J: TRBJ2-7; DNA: TGTGCCAGCAGTCAAGGGACAGGGTTGAGCTCCTACGAGCAGTACTTC; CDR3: CASSQGTGLSSYEQYF
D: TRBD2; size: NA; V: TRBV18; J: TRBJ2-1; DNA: TGTGCCAGCTCACCACGGGCTAGCGGGAGCAATTCCTACAATGAGCAGTTCTTC; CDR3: CASSPRASGSNSYNEQFF
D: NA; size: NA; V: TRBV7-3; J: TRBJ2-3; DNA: TGTGCCAGCAGCTTAAGGGGGCTTGGGGGCACAGATACGCAGTATTTT; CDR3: CASSLRGLGGTDTQYF
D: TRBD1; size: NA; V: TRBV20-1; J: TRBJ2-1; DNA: TGCAGTGTTGGGACAGTCGATGAGCAGTTCTTC; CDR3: CSVGTVDEQFF
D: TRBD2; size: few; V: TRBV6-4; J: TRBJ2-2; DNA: TGTGCCAGCAGTGACTCGAGCGGGGGGGCCACCGGGGAGCTGTTTTTT; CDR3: CASSDSSGGATGELFF
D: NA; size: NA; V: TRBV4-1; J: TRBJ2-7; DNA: TGCGCCAGCAGCCCAGACTTCTACGAGCAGTACTTC; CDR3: CASSPDFYEQYF
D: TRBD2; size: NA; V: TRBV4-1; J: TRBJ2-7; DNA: TGCGCCAGCAGCCCGGGACTAGCCGGCCTCGAGCAGTACTTC; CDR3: CASSPGLAGLEQYF
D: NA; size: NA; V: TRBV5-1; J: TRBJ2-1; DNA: TGCGCCAGCAGCTTGGCTAGGACCAGAGAGAACAATGAGCAGTTCTTC; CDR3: CASSLARTRENNEQFF
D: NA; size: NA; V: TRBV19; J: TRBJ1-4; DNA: TGTGCCAGTAGTATAGATGTAAACAGCCCTCTCCGCACTAATGAAAAACTGTTTTTT; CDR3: CASSIDVNSPLRTNEKLFF
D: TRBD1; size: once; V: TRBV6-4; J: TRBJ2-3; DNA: TGTGCCAGCAGTGACTCGGGACAGGGAGCGCAGTATTTT; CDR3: CASSDSGQGAQYF
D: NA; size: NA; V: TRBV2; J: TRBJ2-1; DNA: TGTGCCAGCAAGGTTTCAGTGAGCTCCTACAATGAGCAGTTCTTC; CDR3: CASKVSVSSYNEQFF
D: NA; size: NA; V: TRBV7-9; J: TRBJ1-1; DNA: TGTGCCAGCAGCTTATTGAGAATCGTGGACACTGAAGCTTTCTTT; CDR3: CASSLLRIVDTEAFF
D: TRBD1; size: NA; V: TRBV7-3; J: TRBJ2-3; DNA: TGTGCCAGCAGCGCCACAGGGGGCGACGCAGATACGCAGTATTTT; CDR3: CASSATGGDADTQYF
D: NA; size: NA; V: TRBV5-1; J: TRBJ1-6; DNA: TGCGCCAGCAGCCCTGGACAGTACTATAATTCACCCCTCCACTTT; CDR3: CASSPGQYYNSPLHF
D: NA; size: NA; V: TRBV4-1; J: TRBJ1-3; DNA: TGCGCCAGCAGCCAAGAGACCGACAGCTCTGGAAACACCATATATTTT; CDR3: CASSQETDSSGNTIYF
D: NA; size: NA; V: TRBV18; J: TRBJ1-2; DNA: TGTGCCAGCTCACCAGAATCCCTCTATGGCTACACCTTC; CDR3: CASSPESLYGYTF
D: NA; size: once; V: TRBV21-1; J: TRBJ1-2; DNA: TGTGCCAGCAGACAGGGGGCTGGCTACACCTTC; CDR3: CASRQGAGYTF
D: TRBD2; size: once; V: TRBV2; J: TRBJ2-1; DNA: TGTGCCAGCAGTCCGGGACTAGCGGGGGAGGCTGAGCAGTTCTTC; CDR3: CASSPGLAGEAEQFF
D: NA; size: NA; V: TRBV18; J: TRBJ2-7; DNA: TGTGCCAGCTCACGGGTCCCCACCCAGACCTCATACGAGCAGTACTTC; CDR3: CASSRVPTQTSYEQYF
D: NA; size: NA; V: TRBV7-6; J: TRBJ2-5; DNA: TGTGCCAGCAGCTTAGCGACTTTGGGGGGCCAAGAGACCCAGTACTTC; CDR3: CASSLATLGGQETQYF
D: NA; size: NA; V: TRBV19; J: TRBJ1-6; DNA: TGTGCCAGTAGCGCCACAGGGCCTTCACCCCTCCACTTT; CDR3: CASSATGPSPLHF
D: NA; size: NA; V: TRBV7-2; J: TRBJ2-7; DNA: TGTGCCAGCAGCTTAGGGACAACACTTTCCTACGAGCAGTACTTC; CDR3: CASSLGTTLSYEQYF
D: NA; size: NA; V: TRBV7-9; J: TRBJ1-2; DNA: TGTGCCAGCAGCCCCACAAGCGGGGGAGGCGCTAACTATGGCTACACCTTC; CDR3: CASSPTSGGGANYGYTF
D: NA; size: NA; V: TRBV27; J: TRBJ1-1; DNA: TGTGCCAGCAGACTCACAGCACTGAACACTGAAGCTTTCTTT; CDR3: CASRLTALNTEAFF
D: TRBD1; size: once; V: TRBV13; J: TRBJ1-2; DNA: TGTGCCAGCAGCTTAGGGACAGGGGGCGTCTATGGCTACACCTTC; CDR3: CASSLGTGGVYGYTF
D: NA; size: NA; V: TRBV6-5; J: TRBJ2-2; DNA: TGTGCCAGCAGACCCAGGACAGAAAACACCGGGGAGCTGTTTTTT; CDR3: CASRPRTENTGELFF
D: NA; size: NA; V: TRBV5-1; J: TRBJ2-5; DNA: TGCGCCAGCAGCTTCACTAGCCAAGAGACCCAGTACTTC; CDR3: CASSFTSQETQYF
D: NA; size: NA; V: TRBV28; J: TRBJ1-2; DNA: TGTGCCAGCAGTTCAGGGTTTGGCTACACCTTC; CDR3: CASSSGFGYTF
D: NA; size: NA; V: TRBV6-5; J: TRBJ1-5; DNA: TGTGCCAGCAGTTACTCGCCGGGGTTGAATCAGCCCCAGCATTTT; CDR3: CASSYSPGLNQPQHF